These T cell receptor beta chains were read from a single sample in a study of T cell repertoires in cytomegalovirus infection. MiXCR, run by TCRdb on the reads, gives a single entry per CDR3 protein. This sample has 680,000 or so distinct CDR3 sequences, with approximately 40% found just once. Sequencing input: PBMCs. Receptor source: a human donor in good health (CMV status not recorded). Some clones in this sample may be carry-over from other donors' samples. Both conserved end residues are part of each CDR3. A D gene is named only where the DNA matches it firmly. Not every row has a clone size; where given, it reads once, few, many or a size class.

few	-	TRBV6-6	TRBJ1-2	CASSYLSENYGYTF	TGTGCCAGCAGTTACCTCTCCGAAAACTATGGCTACACCTTC
-	-	TRBV7-3	TRBJ1-2	CASSPDGTHYVYTF	TGTGCCAGCAGCCCGGACGGAACTCACTATGTCTACACCTTC
-	-	TRBV28	TRBJ1-3	CQVWGSGNTIYF	TGCCAGGTGTGGGGCTCTGGAAACACCATATATTTT
-	TRBD1	TRBV5-4	TRBJ2-3	CACSSAPGQGTDTQYF	TGTGCGTGCAGCTCCGCGCCGGGACAGGGAACCGATACGCAGTACTTT
-	-	TRBV4-1	TRBJ2-2	CASSQEGARTGELFF	TGCGCCAGCAGCCAAGAAGGGGCTAGAACCGGGGAGCTGTTTTTT
once	TRBD1	TRBV5-6	TRBJ2-7	CASSLYPGQLSYEQYF	TGTGCCAGCAGCTTGTACCCGGGACAGCTCTCCTACGAGCAGTACTTC
-	TRBD1	TRBV5-1	TRBJ1-4	CASSLGGTGIEKLFF	TGCGCCAGCAGCTTGGGCGGGACAGGGATCGAAAAACTGTTTTTT
-	TRBD1	TRBV24-1	TRBJ1-5	CATSDLEDRGPFLRNQPQHF	TGTGCCACCAGTGATTTAGAGGACAGGGGGCCGTTTTTGCGCAATCAGCCCCAGCATTTT
few	TRBD1	TRBV7-6	TRBJ1-5	CASSLLGTGVEPQHF	TGTGCCAGCAGCCTTCTCGGGACAGGGGTAGAGCCCCAGCATTTT
few	-	TRBV5-4	TRBJ2-2	CASSPPTGTPRELFF	TGTGCCAGCAGCCCTCCGACGGGAACCCCGAGGGAGCTGTTTTTT
once	-	TRBV29-1	TRBJ1-1	CSVPTRNTEAFF	TGCAGCGTTCCAACTCGGAACACTGAAGCTTTCTTT
-	-	TRBV5-1	TRBJ2-7	CASSRGWGGPETSYEQYF	TGCGCCAGCAGCCGGGGGTGGGGAGGTCCGGAAACCTCCTACGAGCAGTACTTC
-	-	TRBV14	TRBJ1-6	CASSQDLGRDNSPLHF	TGTGCCAGCAGCCAAGATCTAGGACGGGATAATTCACCCCTCCACTTT
few	-	TRBV9	TRBJ2-3	CASSVAAYSTDTQYF	TGTGCCAGCAGCGTAGCGGCCTATAGCACAGATACGCAGTATTTT